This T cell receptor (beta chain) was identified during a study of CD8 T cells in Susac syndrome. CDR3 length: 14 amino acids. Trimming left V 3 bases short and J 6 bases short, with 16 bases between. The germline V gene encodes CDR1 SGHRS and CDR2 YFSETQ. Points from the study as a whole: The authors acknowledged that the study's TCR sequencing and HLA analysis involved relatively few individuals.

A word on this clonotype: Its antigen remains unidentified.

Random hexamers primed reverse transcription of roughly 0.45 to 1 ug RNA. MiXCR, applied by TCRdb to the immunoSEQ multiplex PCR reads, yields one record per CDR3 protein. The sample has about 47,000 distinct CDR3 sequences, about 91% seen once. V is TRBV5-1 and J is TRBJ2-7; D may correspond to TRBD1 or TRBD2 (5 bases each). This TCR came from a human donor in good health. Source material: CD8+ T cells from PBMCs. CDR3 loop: CASSYRDGPSEQYF. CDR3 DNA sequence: TGCGCCAGCAGCTACCGGGACGGACCCTCCGAGCAGTACTTC.